These 27 T cell receptor beta chains originate from one sample sequenced in a study of cytotoxic CD8 clonotypes in ibrutinib-treated CLL. Generated by immunoSEQ multiplex PCR, the TCRdb table keeps only in-frame clones and is missing some. The data hold about 160,000 clones, with more than 70% observed a single time. Material: PBMCs, obtained at disease progression, from a patient treated with ibrutinib. The source is a human donor with chronic lymphocytic leukemia.

This clone was recorded once. The chain links TRBV28 to TRBJ1-5; a possible D gene is TRBD1 (6 bases). The CDR3 sequence is 15 residues long. CDR1 is MDHEN, CDR2 SYDVKM, per germline. Trimming cost V 5 bases and J 5 bases, with 16 bases left between them. The CDR3 nucleotides read TGTGCCAGCAGTGGGACAAAAAACGGAGATCAGCCCCAGCATTTT. Residues: CASSGTKNGDQPQHF.

The V call is TRBV4-2, the J call TRBJ2-5; D is perhaps TRBD1 (5 bases). The CDR3 extends over 14 amino acids. V dropped 4 bases and J dropped 5 bases, with 14 bases sitting between them. Germline V gene data show CDR1 as LGHNA and CDR2 as YNFKEQ. The CDR3 DNA reads as TGTGCCAGCAGCCGACAGATACAAGGGGAGACCCAGTACTTC. Protein: CASSRQIQGETQYF.

This chain links TRBV5-1 with TRBJ2-5; maybe TRBD2 (5 bases). CDR3 size: 13 residues. Trimming removed 3 bases from V and 0 bases from J, with 6 bases in between. Per germline, CDR1 SGHRS and CDR2 YFSETQ. Here the CDR3 reads CASSWEYQETQYF. In DNA form, the CDR3 reads TGCGCCAGCAGCTGGGAGTACCAAGAGACCCAGTACTTC.

The chain joins TRBV5-1 to TRBJ2-6, with 12 bases that match TRBD1. CDR3 size: 17 residues. From germline, CDR1 is SGHRS and CDR2 YFSETQ. The J segment lost 3 bases and the V segment lost 2 bases, leaving 3 bases of the junction unmatched. The chain's CDR3 is CASSLGTGGLGANVLTF. The CDR3, as DNA: TGCGCCAGCAGCTTAGGGACAGGGGGCCTTGGGGCCAACGTCCTGACTTTC. Looking up the rest from reference TRBV5-1 and TRBJ2-6 gives the full variable domain: KAGVTQTPRYLIKTRGQQVTLSCSPISGHRSVSWYQQTPGQGLQFLFEYFSETQRNKGNFPGRFSGRQFSNSRSEMNVSTLELGDSALYLCASSLGTGGLGANVLTFGAGSRLTVL.

The genes are TRBV4-1 and TRBJ2-7, with TRBD1 as a possible D gene (6 bases). V lost 3 bases and J 3 bases, leaving 18 bases between the germline ends. The CDR3 sequence is 16 residues long. The germline V gene has CDR1 MGHRA and CDR2 YSYEKL. CDR3 residues: CASSHLTGTPSYEQYF. In DNA form, the CDR3 reads TGCGCCAGCAGCCACTTAACCGGGACACCCAGCTACGAGCAGTACTTC.

The chain uses TRBV29-1 and TRBJ2-1; TRBD2 agrees at 10 bases. V dropped 6 bases and J dropped 7; count of bases not matched to a gene: 6. The CDR3 loop spans 13 amino acids. In germline, CDR1 is SQVTM, CDR2 ANQGSEA. The CDR3 is CSVRLAGRNEQFF. In DNA, the CDR3 is TGCAGCGTCCGACTAGCGGGTAGAAATGAGCAGTTCTTC.

The chain combines TRBV9 with TRBJ2-5; D ambiguous. V lost 0 bases, J lost 5 bases, and 11 bases lay in between. This CDR3 region has 14 residues. CDR1 and CDR2 from the germline V gene are SGDLS and YYNGEE. CDR3 in DNA: TGTGCCAGCAGCGTAGACTCAGCATGGGAGACCCAGTACTTC. It codes for CASSVDSAWETQYF.

The CDR3 sequence is CASSLLTSGRANEQFF. CDR3 coding DNA: TGCGCCAGCAGCCTCCTGACTAGCGGGAGGGCCAATGAGCAGTTCTTC. The chain recombines TRBV4-1 with TRBJ2-1, with 14 bases that match TRBD2. The CDR3 is 16 amino acids. Germline CDR1 is MGHRA and CDR2 is YSYEKL. The trim removed 4 bases at V and 6 bases at J, leaving 5 bases unmatched.

The table lists this clone with many counts. The V gene is TRBV4-1, the J gene TRBJ2-5; D may be TRBD2 (6 bases). CDR1 is MGHRA, CDR2 YSYEKL, per germline. There are 15 residues in the CDR3. Trimming removed 4 bases from V and 3 bases from J, with 15 bases in between. The CDR3 sequence: CASSPGVGVEETQYF. For the CDR3, the DNA is TGCGCCAGCAGCCCGGGGGTGGGAGTGGAAGAGACCCAGTACTTC.

The chain couples TRBV7-2 to TRBJ2-5, with 12 bases lining up with TRBD2. V dropped 0 bases and J dropped 2; count of bases not matched to a gene: 7. Per the germline V gene, CDR1 is SGHTA and CDR2 is FQGNSA. The CDR3 length is 18 residues. The CDR3 reads CASSLAETSGSGQETQYF. CDR3 DNA sequence: TGTGCCAGCAGCTTAGCGGAGACTAGCGGGAGCGGGCAAGAGACCCAGTACTTC.

The V gene is TRBV30, the J gene TRBJ1-1; D uncertain. The CDR3 consists of 10 residues. From germline, CDR1 is GTSNPN and CDR2 SVGIG (reference sequence). Trimming stripped 2 bases from V and 10 bases from J, with 8 bases between. The CDR3: CAWSRQRAFF. CDR3 in DNA: TGTGCCTGGAGTCGGCAACGAGCTTTCTTT.

The chain links TRBV5-1 to TRBJ1-3; D is undetermined. This CDR3 is 17 amino acids long. V dropped 1 base and J dropped 0 bases, with 14 bases sitting between them. CDR1 and CDR2 (germline): SGHRS, YFSETQ. CDR3 nucleotide sequence: TGCGCCAGCAGCTTGCTAGTTTTAGAGGACTCTGGAAACACCATATATTTT. This sequence encodes CASSLLVLEDSGNTIYF.

J is TRBJ2-3 and V is TRBV19; TRBD1 matches at 7 bases. The CDR3 sequence is 16 residues long. CDR1 and CDR2 from the germline V gene are LNHDA and SQIVND (reference sequence). Germline trimming cut 3 bases from V and 2 bases from J; bases unmatched to any gene: 8. CDR3 protein: CASSIIGQVDTDTQYF. The CDR3 coding sequence is TGTGCCAGTAGTATTATAGGACAGGTTGACACAGATACGCAGTATTTT.

The table lists this clone with a few counts. The rearrangement uses TRBV6-1 and TRBJ1-3; tentatively, D is TRBD1 (5 bases). CDR1 is MNHNS, CDR2 SASEGT, per germline. CDR3 length: 15 amino acids. Trimming took 5 bases from V and 0 from J, leaving 11 bases between them. CDR3 protein: CASSWNQGSGNTIYF. The CDR3 DNA sequence: TGTGCCAGCAGTTGGAATCAGGGCTCTGGAAACACCATATATTTT.

The chain couples TRBV6-1 to TRBJ1-1; no definite D call. This CDR3 has 14 amino acids. V lost 4 bases and J 4 bases, leaving 13 bases between the germline ends. The germline gives CDR1 MNHNS, CDR2 SASEGT. The DNA for the CDR3 is TGTGCCAGCAGTGCTGGAGGGTCCCCCACTGAAGCTTTCTTT. Amino acids: CASSAGGSPTEAFF.

V is TRBV6-5 and J is TRBJ1-1; D is perhaps TRBD1 (6 bases). CDR3 length: 13 amino acids. Germline assignment: CDR1 MNHEY and CDR2 SVGAGI. V was cut by 7 bases and J by 8 bases, with 17 bases left in between. The CDR3 sequence: CASTPDTGTEAFF. The DNA for the CDR3 is TGTGCCAGCACCCCCGACACCGGGACAGAAGCTTTCTTT.

There are a few counts of this clone. V is TRBV29-1 and J is TRBJ2-3, with 9 nucleotides matching TRBD2. V gave up 3 bases and J gave up 6 bases; unmatched junction bases: 19. Germline assignment: CDR1 SQVTM and CDR2 ANQGSEA. The CDR3 sequence is 18 residues long. The chain's CDR3 is CSVDSSGVAGGSMDTQYF. The DNA for the CDR3 is TGCAGCGTTGATTCATCGGGCGTCGCGGGAGGGTCGATGGATACGCAGTATTTT.

V gene TRBV27 combines with J gene TRBJ1-1; D perhaps matches TRBD1 (5 bases). Germline V lookup: CDR1 MNHEY, CDR2 SMNVEV (reference sequence). CDR3 size: 12 residues. V was clipped by 3 bases and J by 8 bases, with 10 bases between them. CDR3 loop: CASSFPGAEAFF. CDR3 bases: TGTGCCAGCAGTTTTCCCGGGGCCGAAGCTTTCTTT.

The gene calls are TRBV29-1 and TRBJ1-2; D call uncertain. The V gene's germline CDR1 is SQVTM and CDR2 ANQGSEA. The CDR3 consists of 12 residues. V was trimmed by 5 bases and J by 3 bases, leaving 10 bases between them. The CDR3, as DNA: TGCAGCGTTATAGTCCGGGACTATGGCTACACCTTC. Its protein product is CSVIVRDYGYTF.

Only one count was recorded for this clone. Here the CDR3 reads CASGLGTDYNEQFF. For the CDR3, the DNA is TGTGCTAGTGGTTTGGGGACTGATTACAATGAGCAGTTCTTC. The genes are TRBV12-5 and TRBJ2-1; D possibly corresponds to TRBD2 (5 bases). V was clipped by 1 base and J by 4 bases, with 8 bases between them. Germline V gene lookup returns CDR1 LGHNT and CDR2 FRNRAP. The CDR3 has 14 residues.

This rearrangement joins TRBV2 to TRBJ1-1; the D is unclear. The CDR3 is 13 residues long. The V end lost 6 bases, the J end lost 0 bases, and 8 bases lay between the germline ends. Germline loops: CDR1 SNHLY, CDR2 FYNNEI. DNA of the CDR3: TGTGCCAGCAGGAAACAATTGAACACTGAAGCTTTCTTT. Translating it yields CASRKQLNTEAFF. Supplemented by reference TRBV2 and TRBJ1-1, the full variable domain reads EPEVTQTPSHQVTQMGQEVILRCVPISNHLYFYWYRQILGQKVEFLVSFYNNEISEKSEIFDDQFSVERPDGSNFTLKIRSTKLEDSAMYFCASRKQLNTEAFFGQGTRLTVV.

The chain uses TRBV29-1 and TRBJ1-2, with D unresolved. The V and J ends lost 1 base and 4 bases respectively, with 7 bases between them. The V gene's germline CDR1 is SQVTM and CDR2 ANQGSEA. CDR3 length equals 12 residues. The CDR3 coding sequence is TGCAGCGTTGAAGTGCGGTCCTATGGCTACACCTTC. It translates to CSVEVRSYGYTF.

The chain uses TRBV1 and TRBJ2-7; the D segment call TRBD2 is taken from the table without a DNA check. TRBV1 is tagged as a pseudogene. The CDR3 loop spans 16 amino acids. CDR3 DNA: TGCACCAGCATCGACGAGGGTCGTGACCAATCCTACGAGCAGTACTTC. It is translated as CTSIDEGRDQSYEQYF.

This chain links TRBV28 with TRBJ2-1, with D possibly TRBD1 on 7 matching bases. Germline CDR1 and CDR2: MDHEN and SYDVKM. There are 16 residues in the CDR3. V shed 4 bases and J shed 2 bases, with 15 bases lying between them. The CDR3 region is CASSSDPGGTYNEQFF. The DNA for the CDR3 is TGTGCCAGCAGTTCTGATCCAGGGGGGACCTACAATGAGCAGTTCTTC.

The genes are TRBV6-7 and TRBJ1-3; tentatively, D is TRBD1 (5 bases). TRBV6-7 is reported as an ORF; its role is uncertain. The CDR3 covers 17 residues. Trimming pared 8 bases from V and 0 bases from J, leaving 20 bases between. CDR3 DNA: TGTGCCAGCCACCCCTGGACACCGAAGAGCTCTGGAAACACCATATATTTT. This encodes CASHPWTPKSSGNTIYF.

This rearrangement joins TRBV9 to TRBJ1-2, with 7 bases identical to TRBD1. The V gene's germline CDR1 is SGDLS and CDR2 YYNGEE. CDR3 length: 17 residues. V lost 0 bases and J lost 8; bases outside the gene matches: 16. The CDR3 sequence: CASSVEEVEGARRGYTF. The CDR3 nucleotides read TGTGCCAGCAGCGTAGAGGAGGTGGAGGGGGCGCGTAGAGGCTACACCTTC. Complete variable domain (other parts from reference TRBV9 and TRBJ1-2): DSGVTQTPKHLITATGQRVTLRCSPRSGDLSVYWYQQSLDQGLQFLIQYYNGEERAKGNILERFSAQQFPDLHSELNLSSLELGDSALYFCASSVEEVEGARRGYTFGSGTRLTVV.

CDR3 amino acids: CVRSSGGPRGLDTEAFF. CDR3 nucleotide sequence: TGTGTCAGAAGCTCAGGTGGGCCCCGGGGGTTGGACACTGAAGCTTTCTTT. The V gene is TRBV7-5, the J gene TRBJ1-1. TRBV7-5 corresponds to a pseudogene. The CDR3 extends over 17 amino acids.